The present T cell receptor beta chain was sequenced within a study of PD-1 blockade in classical Hodgkin lymphoma. TCRdb's copy holds only in-frame clones and misses some; the assay was immunoSEQ multiplex PCR. The sample has around 42,000 clones, over 55% seen once. Exposure to brentuximab vedotin varied, and each patient had relapsed following autologous stem cell transplantation. The CDR3 sequence is 14 residues long. V was clipped by 3 bases and J by 0 bases, with 7 bases between them. CDR1 is SGHRS, CDR2 YFSETQ, per germline. This chain uses TRBV5-1 with TRBJ2-1; D is tentatively TRBD1 or TRBD2 (5 bases each). This specimen was peripheral blood mononuclear cells (PBMCs), taken at baseline. This clonotype was obtained from a human donor with classical Hodgkin lymphoma. CDR3 loop: CASSSGTSYNEQFF. In DNA, the CDR3 is TGCGCCAGCAGCTCCGGGACCTCCTACAATGAGCAGTTCTTC.